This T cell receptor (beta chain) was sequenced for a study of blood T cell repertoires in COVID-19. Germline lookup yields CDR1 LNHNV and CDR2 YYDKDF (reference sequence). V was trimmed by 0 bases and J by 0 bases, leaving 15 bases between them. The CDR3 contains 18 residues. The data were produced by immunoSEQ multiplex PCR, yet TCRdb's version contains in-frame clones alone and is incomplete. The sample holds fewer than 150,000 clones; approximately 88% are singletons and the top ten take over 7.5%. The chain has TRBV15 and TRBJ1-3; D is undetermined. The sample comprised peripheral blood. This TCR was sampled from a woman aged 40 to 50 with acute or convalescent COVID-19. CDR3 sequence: CATSRDGVGKASGNTIYF. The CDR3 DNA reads TGTGCCACCAGCAGAGATGGTGTCGGGAAGGCCTCTGGAAACACCATATATTTT.